This T cell receptor beta chain was sequenced for a study of regulatory T cells in long-lasting Graves disease. Study-level information: Those Graves' patients who were newly diagnosed had been on antithyroid drugs under 3 months.

Indicated time point: newly diagnosed GD, antithyroid drugs for less than 3 months. The TCR library was prepared using RNA isolated from PBMCs. This clonotype was counted only a few times. CDR3 regions were amplified by Arm-PCR using iRepertoire HTBI primers to build TCR beta libraries. TCRdb itself ran the multiplex PCR reads through MiXCR, one entry per CDR3 protein. The sample has 550,000 to 700,000 distinct CDR3 sequences, about 16% seen once. Germline values: CDR1 MNHEY, CDR2 SVGEGT. This CDR3 comprises 14 residues. V was trimmed by 10 bases and J by 8 bases, leaving 21 bases between them. This sample also appeared in a second study, on T cells in Graves' hyperthyroidism and ophthalmopathy. As that study records: The study used the HTBI primer set for a first-round RT-PCR of the TCR CDR3. Most clonotypes that expanded in the thyroid above 0.001 also showed up in blood. Stable hyperthyroidism was told apart from ophthalmopathy by a model built on 13 V-J features.

This receptor was taken from a man in his late teens or twenties with Graves disease. The V call is TRBV6-2 or TRBV6-3, the J call TRBJ2-4; TRBD2 is a possible D gene (7 bases). Specimen: peripheral blood mononuclear cells (PBMCs), collected at new diagnosis, from a patient treated with antithyroid drugs. CDR3 sequence: CATNGGALKDIQYF. The CDR3 DNA is TGTGCCACTAATGGGGGGGCGTTGAAAGACATTCAGTACTTC.